Shown below are 8 T cell receptor beta chains from a single sample sequenced in a study of T cell changes during pregnancy in multiple sclerosis. Here immunoSEQ multiplex PCR was the method, and the copy in TCRdb shows in-frame clones only, minus some. There are approximately 93,000 clones in the sample; around 90% occur only once, and more than 1.5% lies in the top ten. The sample was peripheral blood, taken in the first trimester of pregnancy. Receptor source: a female donor in good health, enrolled as a control in a pregnancy study.

This clone was detected only once. The chain is built from TRBV10-3 and TRBJ1-5; D is possibly TRBD1 (6 bases). V gave up 0 bases and J gave up 0 bases, with 6 bases separating them. CDR3 size: 15 residues. Germline V gene data show CDR1 as ENHRY and CDR2 as SYGVKD. Here the CDR3 reads CAISESDSSNQPQHF. The CDR3 region has the DNA TGTGCCATCAGTGAGTCGGACAGTAGCAATCAGCCCCAGCATTTT.

This clone came up a few times. V gene TRBV2 combines with J gene TRBJ2-1, with 7 bases fitting TRBD1. The length of the CDR3 is 14 residues. From germline, CDR1 is SNHLY and CDR2 FYNNEI. Trimming took 7 bases from V and 0 from J; bases not matched to a gene: 3. CDR3: CASTTGFSYNEQFF. CDR3 sequence (DNA): TGTGCCAGCACGACAGGGTTCTCCTACAATGAGCAGTTCTTC. The whole variable domain, filled in from reference TRBV2 and TRBJ2-1, reads EPEVTQTPSHQVTQMGQEVILRCVPISNHLYFYWYRQILGQKVEFLVSFYNNEISEKSEIFDDQFSVERPDGSNFTLKIRSTKLEDSAMYFCASTTGFSYNEQFFGPGTRLTVL.

V is TRBV9 and J is TRBJ1-2; 7 bases align to TRBD1. V gave up 0 bases and J gave up 4 bases; unmatched junction bases: 6. The germline V gene encodes CDR1 SGDLS and CDR2 YYNGEE. This CDR3 is 15 amino acids long. The CDR3 loop reads CASSVGDRSTYGYTF. CDR3 bases: TGTGCCAGCAGCGTAGGGGACAGATCCACCTATGGCTACACCTTC.

CDR3 region: CASSEGQDQHSHNPYGYTF. The CDR3 bases are TGTGCCAGCAGTGAAGGACAGGACCAACACTCTCATAATCCGTATGGCTACACCTTC. V gene TRBV6-1 combines with J gene TRBJ1-2; maybe TRBD1 (6 bases). V lost 1 base, J lost 5 bases, and 26 bases lay in between. CDR3 length: 19 residues. Germline V gene data show CDR1 as MNHNS and CDR2 as SASEGT.

V is TRBV28 and J is TRBJ2-7; 9 bases line up with TRBD1. The germline CDR1 and CDR2 sequences are MDHEN and SYDVKM. Trimming cost V 4 bases and J 3 bases; bases outside gene matches: 7. This CDR3 is built from 15 residues. Written as DNA, the CDR3 is TGTGCCAGCAGTTCACAGGGGGCCGGCTACTACGAGCAGTACTTC. It encodes CASSSQGAGYYEQYF.

The chain has TRBV7-6 and TRBJ2-1; TRBD2 matches 8 bases. Per germline, CDR1 SGHVS and CDR2 FNYEAQ. There are 13 residues in the CDR3. Losses at the gene ends were 5 bases for V and 9 bases for J; bases not matched to a gene: 6. The CDR3 DNA reads as TGTGCCAGCAGCATGACTAGCGTGGTTGAGCAGTTCTTC. Its translation is CASSMTSVVEQFF.

V is TRBV9 and J is TRBJ2-6; D is perhaps TRBD2 (5 bases). V lost 7 bases and J lost 1, with 9 bases in between. The CDR3 loop spans 14 amino acids. CDR1 and CDR2 from the germline V gene are SGDLS and YYNGEE. Written as DNA, the CDR3 is TGTGCCAGCGGTAGGGAGTCTGGGGCCAACGTCCTGACTTTC. This sequence encodes CASGRESGANVLTF. Full variable domain (outside the CDR3, taken from reference TRBV9 and TRBJ2-6): DSGVTQTPKHLITATGQRVTLRCSPRSGDLSVYWYQQSLDQGLQFLIQYYNGEERAKGNILERFSAQQFPDLHSELNLSSLELGDSALYFCASGRESGANVLTFGAGSRLTVL.

This chain joins TRBV5-6 and TRBJ1-2; no reliable D call. This CDR3 has 15 residues. Per germline, CDR1 SGHDT and CDR2 YYEEEE. Trimming removed 4 bases at V and 7 bases at J, with 20 bases between. The CDR3 sequence: CASSADFAVRRGYTF. The CDR3 coding sequence is TGTGCCAGCAGCGCGGATTTCGCAGTCCGGCGTGGCTACACCTTC.